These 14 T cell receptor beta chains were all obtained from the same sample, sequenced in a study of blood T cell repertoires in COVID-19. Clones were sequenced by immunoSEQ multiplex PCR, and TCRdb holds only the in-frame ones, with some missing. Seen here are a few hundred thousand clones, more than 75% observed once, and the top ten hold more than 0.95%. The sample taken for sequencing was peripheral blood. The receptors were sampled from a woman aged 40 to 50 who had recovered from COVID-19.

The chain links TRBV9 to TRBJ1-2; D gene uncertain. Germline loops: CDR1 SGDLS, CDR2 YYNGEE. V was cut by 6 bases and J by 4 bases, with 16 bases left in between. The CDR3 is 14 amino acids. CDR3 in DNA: TGTGCCAGCACAGAGGCGGAGGACCTCTATGGCTACACCTTC. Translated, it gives CASTEAEDLYGYTF.

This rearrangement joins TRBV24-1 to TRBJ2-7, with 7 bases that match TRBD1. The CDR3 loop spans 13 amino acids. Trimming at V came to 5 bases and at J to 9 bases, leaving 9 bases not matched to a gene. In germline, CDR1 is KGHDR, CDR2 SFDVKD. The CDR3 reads CATSGGTVGVQYF. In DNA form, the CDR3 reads TGTGCCACCAGTGGGGGGACAGTTGGGGTGCAGTACTTC.

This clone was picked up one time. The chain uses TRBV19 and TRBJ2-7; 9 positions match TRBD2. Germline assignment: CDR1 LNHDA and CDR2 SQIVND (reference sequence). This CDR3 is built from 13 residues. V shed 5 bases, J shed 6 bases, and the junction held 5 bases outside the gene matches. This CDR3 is CASSGDSGSEQYF. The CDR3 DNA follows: TGTGCCAGTAGTGGCGATAGCGGGAGCGAGCAGTACTTC. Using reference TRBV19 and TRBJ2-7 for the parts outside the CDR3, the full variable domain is DGGITQSPKYLFRKEGQNVTLSCEQNLNHDAMYWYRQDPGQGLRLIYYSQIVNDFQKGDIAEGYSVSREKKESFPLTVTSAQKNPTAFYLCASSGDSGSEQYFGPGTRLTVT.

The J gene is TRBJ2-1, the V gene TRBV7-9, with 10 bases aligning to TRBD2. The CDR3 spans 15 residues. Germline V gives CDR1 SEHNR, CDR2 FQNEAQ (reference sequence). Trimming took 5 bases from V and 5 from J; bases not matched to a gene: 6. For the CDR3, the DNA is TGTGCCAGCAGCAGTCGACTAGCGGGCAACAATGAGCAGTTCTTC. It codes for CASSSRLAGNNEQFF.

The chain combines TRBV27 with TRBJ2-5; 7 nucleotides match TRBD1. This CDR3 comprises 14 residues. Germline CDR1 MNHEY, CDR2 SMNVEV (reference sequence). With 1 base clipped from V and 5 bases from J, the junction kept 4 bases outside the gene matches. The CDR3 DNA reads TGTGCCAGCAGTTTATTGAGGGGGCGGGAGACCCAGTACTTC. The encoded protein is CASSLLRGRETQYF.

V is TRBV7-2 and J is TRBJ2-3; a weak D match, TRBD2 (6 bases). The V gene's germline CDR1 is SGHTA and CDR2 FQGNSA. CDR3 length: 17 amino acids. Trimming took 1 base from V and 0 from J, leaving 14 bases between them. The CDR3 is CASSLGGRRPSTDTQYF. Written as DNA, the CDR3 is TGTGCCAGCAGCTTAGGGGGGAGGAGGCCCAGCACAGATACGCAGTATTTT. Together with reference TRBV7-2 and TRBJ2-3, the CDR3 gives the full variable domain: GAGVSQSPSNKVTEKGKDVELRCDPISGHTALYWYRQSLGQGLEFLIYFQGNSAPDKSGLPSDRFSAERTGGSVSTLTIQRTQQEDSAVYLCASSLGGRRPSTDTQYFGPGTRLTVL.

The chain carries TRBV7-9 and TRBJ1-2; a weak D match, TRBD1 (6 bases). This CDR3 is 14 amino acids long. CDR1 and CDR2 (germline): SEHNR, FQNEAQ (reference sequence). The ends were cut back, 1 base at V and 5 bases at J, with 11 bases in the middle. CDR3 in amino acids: CASSLGTATYGYTF. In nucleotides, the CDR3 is TGTGCCAGCAGCTTAGGGACAGCGACTTATGGCTACACCTTC.

The CDR3 nucleotides are TGTGCCAGCAGCCAATGGGGGGTCGCTGAAGCTTTCTTT. It is translated as CASSQWGVAEAFF. This chain connects TRBV14 to TRBJ1-1; possibly TRBD1 for D (5 bases). CDR3 length: 13 residues. Germline CDR1 is SGHDN and CDR2 is FVKESK. The V and J ends lost 2 bases and 6 bases respectively, with 10 bases between them.

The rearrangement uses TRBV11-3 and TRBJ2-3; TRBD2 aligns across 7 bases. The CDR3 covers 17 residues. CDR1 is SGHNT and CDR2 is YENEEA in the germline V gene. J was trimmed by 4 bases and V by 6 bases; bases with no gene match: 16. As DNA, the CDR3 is TGTGCCAGCAGTCCCTCCGTGGCAACGGGAGGTCCAGATACGCAGTATTTT. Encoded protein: CASSPSVATGGPDTQYF. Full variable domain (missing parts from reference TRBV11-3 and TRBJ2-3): EAGVVQSPRYKIIEKKQPVAFWCNPISGHNTLYWYLQNLGQGPELLIRYENEEAVDDSQLPKDRFSAERLKGVDSTLKIQPAELGDSAVYLCASSPSVATGGPDTQYFGPGTRLTVL.

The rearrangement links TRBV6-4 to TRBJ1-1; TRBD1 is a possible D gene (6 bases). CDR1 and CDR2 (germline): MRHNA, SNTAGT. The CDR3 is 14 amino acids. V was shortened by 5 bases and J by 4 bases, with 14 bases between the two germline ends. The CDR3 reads CASSKDSWGTEAFF. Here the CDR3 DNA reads TGTGCCAGCAGTAAGGACAGTTGGGGCACTGAAGCTTTCTTT.

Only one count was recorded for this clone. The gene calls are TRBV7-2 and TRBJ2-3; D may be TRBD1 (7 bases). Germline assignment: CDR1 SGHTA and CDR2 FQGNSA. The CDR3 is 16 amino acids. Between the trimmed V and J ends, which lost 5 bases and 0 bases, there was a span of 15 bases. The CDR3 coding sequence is TGTGCCAGCAGCCAGGGGGGACGCCGAAGCACAGATACGCAGTATTTT. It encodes CASSQGGRRSTDTQYF.

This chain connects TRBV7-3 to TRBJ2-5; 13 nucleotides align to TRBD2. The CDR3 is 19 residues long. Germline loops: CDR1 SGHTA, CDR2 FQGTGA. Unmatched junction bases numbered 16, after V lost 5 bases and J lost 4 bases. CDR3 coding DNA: TGTGCCAGCAGCCGCGGACTAGCGGGAGTGGGGTTTAAGGGAGAGACCCAGTACTTC. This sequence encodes CASSRGLAGVGFKGETQYF.

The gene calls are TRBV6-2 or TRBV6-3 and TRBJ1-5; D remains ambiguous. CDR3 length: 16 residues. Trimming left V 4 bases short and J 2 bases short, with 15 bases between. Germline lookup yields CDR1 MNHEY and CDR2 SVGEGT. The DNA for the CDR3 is TGTGCCAGCAGTTGGGCGGGCCCCCGTGGCAATCAGCCCCAGCATTTT. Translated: CASSWAGPRGNQPQHF.

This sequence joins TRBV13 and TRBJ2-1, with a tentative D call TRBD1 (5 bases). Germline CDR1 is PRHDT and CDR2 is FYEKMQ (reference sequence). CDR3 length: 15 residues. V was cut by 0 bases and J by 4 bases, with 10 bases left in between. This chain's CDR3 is CASSLGKGRYNEQFF. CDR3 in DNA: TGTGCCAGCAGCTTAGGAAAGGGGCGATACAATGAGCAGTTCTTC.